A single sample gave rise to the 4 T cell receptor beta chains below, sequenced in a study of cytomegalovirus exposure and HLA in healthy donors. Generated by immunoSEQ multiplex PCR, the TCRdb table keeps only in-frame clones and is missing some. Of around 49,000 clones listed, roughly 94% are singletons. Sequenced input: PBMCs. These receptors originate from a woman aged 18-29 years in good health and CMV-seropositive.

The chain has TRBV5-4 and TRBJ1-1; D may be TRBD1 (6 bases). The CDR3 sequence is 16 residues long. CDR1 and CDR2 (germline): SGHNT, YYREEE (reference sequence). Trimming took off 0 bases at V and 3 bases at J, with 15 bases between the two ends. Here the CDR3 reads CASSLGIRAGDTEAFF. The CDR3 coding sequence is TGTGCCAGCAGCTTGGGTATACGGGCAGGGGACACTGAAGCTTTCTTT.

The chain uses TRBV9 and TRBJ2-2, with 7 bases aligning to TRBD2. With V trimmed by 3 bases and J by 5 bases, 4 bases remained unmatched. From germline, CDR1 is SGDLS and CDR2 YYNGEE. The CDR3 has 14 residues. CDR3 region: CASSDGTTTGELFF. CDR3 DNA sequence: TGTGCCAGCAGCGACGGGACTACGACCGGGGAGCTGTTTTTT.

CDR3 in DNA: TGTGCCAGCAGCCAAGCGGGATCGGGACTAGTTTATTCGGGTGAGCAGTTCTTC. It is translated as CASSQAGSGLVYSGEQFF. The chain has TRBV16 and TRBJ2-1, with 8 bases fitting TRBD2. This CDR3 region has 18 residues. The germline V gene encodes CDR1 KGHSY and CDR2 FQNENV. V shed 2 bases and J 9 bases; nucleotides not matched to a gene: 18. Full variable domain (missing parts from reference TRBV16 and TRBJ2-1): GEEVAQTPKHLVRGEGQKAKLYCAPIKGHSYVFWYQQVLKNEFKFLISFQNENVFDETGMPKERFSAKCLPNSPCSLEIQATKLEDSAVYFCASSQAGSGLVYSGEQFFGPGTRLTVL.

The chain couples TRBV18 to TRBJ1-4; tentatively, D is TRBD1 (6 bases). The V gene lost 3 bases and the J gene lost 6 bases, with 14 bases spanning the gap. The CDR3 consists of 15 residues. CDR1 and CDR2 (germline): KGHSH, LQKENI. In DNA, the CDR3 is TGTGCCAGCTCACCTACAGGGTTTAAGGATGAAAAACTGTTTTTT. Translation gives CASSPTGFKDEKLFF.